Below are 12 T cell receptor beta chains sequenced from a single sample in a study of metastatic and nonmetastatic thyroid tumors. Patients were all untreated before their thyroid surgery. MiXCR reprocessed the PCR reads for TCRdb. The data contain 30,000 to 35,000 clones, 15% of them singletons. Sequenced material: blood. These receptors were obtained from a male donor with papillary thyroid cancer or a benign thyroid nodule (not recorded which). Some clones in this sample may be carry-over from other donors' samples.

This clone has at least ten counts. J is TRBJ1-1 and V is TRBV7-2, with TRBD1 matching over 10 bases. The CDR3 sequence is 14 residues long. CDR1 is SGHTA and CDR2 is FQGNSA in the germline V gene. V lost 7 bases, J lost 6 bases, and 8 bases stayed unmatched. The CDR3: CASTSGTGVPEAFF. In DNA, the CDR3 is TGTGCCAGCACCTCCGGGACAGGGGTCCCTGAAGCTTTCTTT.

This clone was observed at least ten times. CDR3 bases: TGTGCCAGCAGTTTAAGCGAAAGGAGTGAAGCTTTCTTT. Amino acid sequence: CASSLSERSEAFF. V and J are TRBV28 and TRBJ1-1; no firm D call. V lost 2 bases to trimming and J lost 7 bases, with 11 bases between them. The CDR3 runs to 13 residues. CDR1 and CDR2 from the germline V gene are MDHEN and SYDVKM.

This clone was seen many times. As DNA, the CDR3 is TGTGCCAGCAGTGAAACTAGCCCCAGAAACACCGGGGAGCTGTTTTTT. Its protein is CASSETSPRNTGELFF. V and J are TRBV2 and TRBJ2-2; D might be TRBD2 (6 bases). Looked up from germline, CDR1 is SNHLY and CDR2 is FYNNEI. This CDR3 has 16 residues. Trimming left V 2 bases short and J 2 bases short, with 12 bases between.

This clone occurred a few times. The V call is TRBV6-2 or TRBV6-3, the J call TRBJ2-7; 7 nucleotides line up with TRBD2. V shed 4 bases and J 3 bases; nucleotides not matched to a gene: 18. The CDR3 spans 18 residues. The germline V gene encodes CDR1 MNHEY and CDR2 SVGEGT. The DNA for the CDR3 is TGTGCCAGCAGTTCTGCGGGTCGACTAGCAATGGAATTCTACGAGCAGTACTTC. Its protein is CASSSAGRLAMEFYEQYF.

The table lists this clone with many counts. V and J are TRBV29-1 and TRBJ2-3; tentative D call: TRBD2 (5 bases). Germline V gene lookup returns CDR1 SQVTM and CDR2 ANQGSEA. CDR3 length equals 15 residues. Trimming cost V 4 bases and J 0 bases, with 14 bases left between them. CDR3 in amino acids: CSVVGGRGSTDTQYF. The CDR3 coding sequence is TGCAGCGTTGTTGGAGGTCGCGGTAGCACAGATACGCAGTATTTT.

This chain uses TRBV6-2 or TRBV6-3 with TRBJ2-3; D unresolved. Per germline, CDR1 MNHEY and CDR2 SVGEGT. This CDR3 region has 14 residues. Trimming cost V 2 bases and J 4 bases, with 10 bases left between them. The CDR3 spells CASSYPSWADTQYF. The CDR3 bases are TGTGCCAGCAGTTACCCGAGTTGGGCAGATACGCAGTATTTT.

The sample holds many counts of this clone. The J gene is TRBJ1-2, the V gene TRBV11-3, with D hard to call. Between the trimmed V and J ends, which lost 5 bases and 2 bases, there was a span of 15 bases. Germline V CDR1 and CDR2: SGHNT, YENEEA. The CDR3 is 15 residues long. CDR3 in amino acids: CASSPQTDPNYGYTF. The CDR3, as DNA: TGTGCCAGCAGCCCTCAGACGGACCCAAACTATGGCTACACCTTC.

This clone was seen many times. The J gene is TRBJ2-1, the V gene TRBV20-1; D uncertain. With 0 bases removed from V and 8 bases from J, the gap between germline ends came to 8 bases. Germline loops: CDR1 DFQATT, CDR2 SNEGSKA (reference sequence). CDR3 size: 12 residues. Written as DNA, the CDR3 is TGCAGTGCTAGAGATTGGCTATATGAGCAGTTCTTC. It translates to CSARDWLYEQFF.

This clone was observed many times. The chain is built from TRBV19 and TRBJ1-2; D unresolved. The CDR3 runs 11 residues. CDR1 LNHDA and CDR2 SQIVND come from the germline V gene (reference sequence). V was shortened by 5 bases and J by 8 bases, with 9 bases between the two germline ends. The CDR3 DNA reads TGTGCCAGTAGTGTCGGGAAGGGCTACACCTTC. This gives the protein CASSVGKGYTF.

There are many counts of this clone. This chain connects TRBV11-2 to TRBJ2-2; 8 positions agree with TRBD2. V lost 5 bases, J lost 4 bases, and 12 bases stayed unmatched. CDR3 length: 17 amino acids. In germline, CDR1 is SGHAT, CDR2 FQNNGV. The CDR3 sequence is CASSPGVREGVTGELFF. The CDR3 nucleotides read TGTGCCAGCAGCCCAGGGGTTCGGGAGGGTGTCACCGGGGAGCTGTTTTTT. Using reference TRBV11-2 and TRBJ2-2 for the parts outside the CDR3, the full variable domain is EAGVAQSPRYKIIEKRQSVAFWCNPISGHATLYWYQQILGQGPKLLIQFQNNGVVDDSQLPKDRFSAERLKGVDSTLKIQPAKLEDSAVYLCASSPGVREGVTGELFFGEGSRLTVL.

The chain recombines TRBV6-2 or TRBV6-3 with TRBJ1-5, with D possibly TRBD1 on 6 matching bases. V lost 1 base, J lost 1 base, and 8 bases lay in between. Germline V gene lookup returns CDR1 MNHEY and CDR2 SVGEGT. The CDR3 consists of 15 residues. The CDR3 DNA reads as TGTGCCAGCAGTTACTACGGACAGAGCAATCAGCCCCAGCATTTT. This translates into CASSYYGQSNQPQHF.

CDR3 sequence reads: CATSPWRELGEQYF. As DNA, the CDR3 is TGTGCCACCTCTCCCTGGCGGGAGCTAGGAGAGCAGTACTTC. The rearrangement joins TRBV27 to TRBJ2-7, with TRBD2 matching over 7 bases. The CDR3 has 14 amino acids. In germline, CDR1 is MNHEY, CDR2 SMNVEV (reference sequence). J lost 7 bases, V lost 10 bases, and 16 bases had no gene match.